This T cell receptor (beta chain) was recovered during a study of identical twins. Comment on this clonotype: Its antigen is unknown.

A universal primer site was created by template switching, with the cDNA bearing unique molecular identifiers. Via MiXCR, TCRdb re-called the 5' RACE reads, giving one row per CDR3 protein. The table records a few hundred thousand distinct CDR3 sequences, 6.5% to 9.5% of them present only once. General study findings and limits: With monozygotic twins, out-of-frame TCR alpha sharing exceeded what models estimated.

Germline loops: CDR1 LNHDA, CDR2 SQIVND (reference sequence). The CDR3 totals 16 residues. V lost 6 bases and J lost 6; bases outside the gene matches: 13. These records were also assigned to another study, of yellow fever vaccine responses in identical twins.

This chain connects TRBV19 to TRBJ2-2, with TRBD2 matching over 7 bases. The TCR sequence derives from a woman between 18 and 30 years old in good health. The sequencing sample was made of CD8+ T cells sorted from blood. CDR3 sequence (DNA): TGTGCCAGTAGACCCTGGGAGGGGAGGTCTGCCGGGGAGCTGTTTTTT. This sequence encodes CASRPWEGRSAGELFF.